The T cell receptor beta chain under discussion was sequenced for a study of tumor-infiltrating lymphocytes in primary liver carcinoma. General study results and limits: Significantly greater top-250-clone fractions characterized tumors relative to blood (p = 0.039). Between tumor regions, pairs overlapped more than tumor-adjacent and tumor-blood pairs did.

TCR beta cDNA was prepared out of roughly 450 ng total RNA by means of a constant-region primer. A slightly modified ARM-PCR protocol with three nested multiplex PCR rounds produced these TCR beta libraries. A single record per CDR3 protein comes from TCRdb applying MiXCR to the multiplex PCR reads. In the table there are 90,000 to 100,000 distinct CDR3 sequences, 69% of which are singletons. Taking about 18-32 mg of unsorted bulk tissue, the authors co-extracted RNA and DNA. Subjects presented with primary liver carcinoma managed by surgical resection. Every patient had chronic HBV infection and was treatment-naive. Details on this clonotype: Its antigen is not known.

The source material was liver tumor tissue from sampling region 5. Subset of the sample: tumor region T5, tumor centre. This receptor was taken from a woman aged 55-69 years with primary liver carcinoma and hepatitis B virus infection.

The CDR3: CASSLRGMYEQYF. CDR3 nucleotides: TGTGCCAGCAGTTTGAGAGGGATGTACGAGCAGTACTTC. The V gene is TRBV28, the J gene TRBJ2-7; tentative D call: TRBD2 (5 bases). Germline values: CDR1 MDHEN, CDR2 SYDVKM. Trimming pared 3 bases from V and 4 bases from J, leaving 10 bases between. The CDR3 consists of 13 residues. The variable domain in full, completed from reference TRBV28 and TRBJ2-7, reads DVKVTQSSRYLVKRTGEKVFLECVQDMDHENMFWYRQDPGLGLRLIYFSYDVKMKEKGDIPEGYSVSREKKERFSLILESASTNQTSMYLCASSLRGMYEQYFGPGTRLTVT.